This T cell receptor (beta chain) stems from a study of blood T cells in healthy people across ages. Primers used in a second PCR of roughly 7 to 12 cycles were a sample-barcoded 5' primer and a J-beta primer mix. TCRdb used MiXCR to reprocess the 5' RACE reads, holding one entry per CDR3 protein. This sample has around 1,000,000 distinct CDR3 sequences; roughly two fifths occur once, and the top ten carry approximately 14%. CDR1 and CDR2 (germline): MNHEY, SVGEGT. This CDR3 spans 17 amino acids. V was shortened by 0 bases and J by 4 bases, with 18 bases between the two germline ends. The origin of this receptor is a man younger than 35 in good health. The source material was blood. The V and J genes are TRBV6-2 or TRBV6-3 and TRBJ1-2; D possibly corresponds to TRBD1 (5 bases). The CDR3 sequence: CASSYSISGQASYGYTF. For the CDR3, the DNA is TGTGCCAGCAGTTACTCGATTTCGGGGCAGGCAAGCTATGGCTACACCTTC.